The following is a TCR beta chain sequence with its context. Its antigen has not been determined. Per-nucleotide qualities are absent, and no much larger clonotype sits a single base away. Library preparation used 5' RACE. The sequencer listed for this sample is Illumina HiSeq 2500. A second PCR of about 6 to 11 cycles was performed with a sample-barcoded 5' primer and a J-beta primer mix. Each TCR beta cDNA molecule received a unique molecular identifier from a template-switch 5' adaptor carrying 12 random nucleotides. At least 2.5 million CDR3-containing paired-end reads were obtained from each sample. All of the RNA was converted into first-strand cDNA using the Mint cDNA synthesis kit, with a TRBC-specific oligonucleotide serving as the primer. After uracil-DNA glycosylase treatment, a first 18-cycle PCR used universal primers M1SS and BC2_uni_R on all cDNA. The original pipeline was this. Each sample was normalized by randomly selecting 1 million high-quality reads, each carrying a distinct molecular identifier. Instead of being binned into consensus sequences, reads with shared molecular identifiers were discarded. MiTCR, with a Q25 quality threshold and the strictest error-elimination algorithm, was used for CDR3 identification, clonotype clustering and error correction. Lower-bound total TCR beta diversity was estimated with a nonparametric unseen species model using Euler transformation. TCRdb trimmed the raw reads at Q25, called clones with MiXCR and kept productive beta chains. Rows matching on CDR3 protein sequence are summarized as one entry with the most common DNA and genes. TCRdb, not the original authors, processed these V and J calls. This sample is represented by roughly 1.5 million distinct CDR3 sequences; under 55% of them were singletons. The ten largest clones add up to about 3.8% of the sample.

Systemically healthy Caucasian individuals from Russia, around 39 in total and aged about 6 to 95 years, were included as donors. Approximately 11 milliliters of peripheral blood were drawn from each donor into EDTA-treated Vacutainer tubes. PBMCs were isolated by Ficoll-Paque density-gradient centrifugation, with at least 6 million obtained per sample. Trizol reagent was used to extract total RNA from PBMCs, with at least 5.5 micrograms per sample. For every donor, flow cytometry on a PBMC aliquot measured the percentage of naive CD45RAhigh/CD27high T cells. The data are from a study of blood T cells in healthy people across ages (dated by TCRdb to the mid-2010s). Context from the whole study: In model experiments, roughly one uniquely barcoded TCR beta cDNA molecule per two T cells was captured by template switching. For two donors (one aged 18 to 29 and one aged 80 or older), the study analyzed two additional independent replicas of 1 million unique cDNA reads from the same blood draw. To avoid experimental bias, donors of different ages were randomly spread across the sequencing lanes. The donors were divided into four age groups: young (average around 16 years), middle-aged (approximately 41), aged (62) and long-lived (more than 75). The study measured age-related changes in TCR beta repertoire diversity using deep sequencing normalized with unique cDNA molecular identifiers.

The full study reports these points: Observed TCR beta diversity per million T cells fell roughly linearly with age, and a significant reduction was already apparent by age around 40. Bulk unsorted PBMC profiling prevented conclusive comparison of naive and antigen-experienced compartments. The long-lived group showed more naive CD4+ T cells, fewer expanded clones and increased TCR diversity than the aged group, suggesting age selection. Observed TCR beta diversity correlated strongly with the percentage of naive T cells measured by flow cytometry. The CMV infection status of donors was not known, potentially confounding age-related changes in expanded clonotypes. Total diversity estimates from one million sequenced T cells were considered lower bounds and underestimates.

The CDR3, from cysteine to phenylalanine, totals 15 residues. CDR3 DNA only is kept here, 45 bases in frame from base 1. According to the germline V gene (reference sequence), CDR1 reads MNHNY and CDR2 reads SVGAGI. Trimming takes 4 bases from V and 6 bases from J, and the germline ends sit 16 bases apart. Sequenced input: blood. Here the chain combines TRBV6-6 and TRBJ1-5, and possibly TRBD1, on 6 matching bases. The receptor was derived from a woman in her late teens or twenties in good health. Read as DNA, the sequence is TGTGCCAGCAGTTCCTCGGGGGGGGCCTCTCAGCCCCAGCATTTT. Its translation reads: CASSSSGGASQPQHF.